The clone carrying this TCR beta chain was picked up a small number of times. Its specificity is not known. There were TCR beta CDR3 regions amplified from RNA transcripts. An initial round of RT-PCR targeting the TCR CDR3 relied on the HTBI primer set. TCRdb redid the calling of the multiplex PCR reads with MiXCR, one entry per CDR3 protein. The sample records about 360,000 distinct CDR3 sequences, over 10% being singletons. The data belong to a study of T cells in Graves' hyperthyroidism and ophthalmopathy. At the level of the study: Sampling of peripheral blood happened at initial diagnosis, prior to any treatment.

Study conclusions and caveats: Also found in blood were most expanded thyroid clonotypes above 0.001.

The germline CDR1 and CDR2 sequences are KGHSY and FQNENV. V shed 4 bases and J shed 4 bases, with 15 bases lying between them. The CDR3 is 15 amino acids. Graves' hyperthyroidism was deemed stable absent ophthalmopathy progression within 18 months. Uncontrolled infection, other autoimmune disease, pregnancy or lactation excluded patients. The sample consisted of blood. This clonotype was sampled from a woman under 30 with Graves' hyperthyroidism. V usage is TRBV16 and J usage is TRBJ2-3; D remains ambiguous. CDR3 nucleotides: TGTGCCAGCAGCCGGACCCCCCAATCCTCAGATACGCAGTATTTT. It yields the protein CASSRTPQSSDTQYF.